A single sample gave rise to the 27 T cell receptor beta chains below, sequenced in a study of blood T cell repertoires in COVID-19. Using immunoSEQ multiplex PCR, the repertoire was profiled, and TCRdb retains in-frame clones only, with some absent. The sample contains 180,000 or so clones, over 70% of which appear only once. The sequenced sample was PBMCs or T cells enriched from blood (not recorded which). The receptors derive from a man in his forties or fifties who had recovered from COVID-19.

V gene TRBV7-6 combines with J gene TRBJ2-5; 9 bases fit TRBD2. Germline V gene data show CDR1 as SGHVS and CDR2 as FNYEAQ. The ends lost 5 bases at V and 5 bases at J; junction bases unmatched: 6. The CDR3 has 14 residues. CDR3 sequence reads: CASSMTSGGETQYF. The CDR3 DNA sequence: TGTGCCAGCAGCATGACTAGCGGCGGGGAGACCCAGTACTTC.

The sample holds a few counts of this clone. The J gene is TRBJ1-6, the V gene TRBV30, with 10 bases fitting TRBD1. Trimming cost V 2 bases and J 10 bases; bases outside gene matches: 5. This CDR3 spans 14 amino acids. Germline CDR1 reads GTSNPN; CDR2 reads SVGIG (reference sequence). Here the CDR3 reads CAWSLGTGESPLHF. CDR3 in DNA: TGTGCCTGGAGTCTTGGGACAGGGGAATCACCCCTCCACTTT.

CDR3 sequence (DNA): TGTGCCAGTAGTGCCCTAACAGGGAACCCAAACACCGGGGAGCTGTTTTTT. Its protein is CASSALTGNPNTGELFF. The J gene is TRBJ2-2, the V gene TRBV19, with a weak D call TRBD1 (6 bases). Trimming pared 5 bases from V and 2 bases from J, leaving 18 bases between. The CDR3 is 17 residues long. From germline, CDR1 is LNHDA and CDR2 SQIVND (reference sequence). The complete variable domain, with remaining parts taken from reference TRBV19 and TRBJ2-2, reads DGGITQSPKYLFRKEGQNVTLSCEQNLNHDAMYWYRQDPGQGLRLIYYSQIVNDFQKGDIAEGYSVSREKKESFPLTVTSAQKNPTAFYLCASSALTGNPNTGELFFGEGSRLTVL.

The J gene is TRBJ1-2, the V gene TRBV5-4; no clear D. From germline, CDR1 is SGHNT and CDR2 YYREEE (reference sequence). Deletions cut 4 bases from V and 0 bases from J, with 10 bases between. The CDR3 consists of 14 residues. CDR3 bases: TGTGCCAGCAGCCCTACCTCAACTAACTATGGCTACACCTTC. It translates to CASSPTSTNYGYTF.

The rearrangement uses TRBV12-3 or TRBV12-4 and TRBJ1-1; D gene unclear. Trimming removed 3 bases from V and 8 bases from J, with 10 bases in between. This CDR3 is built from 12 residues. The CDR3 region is CASSFRESEAFF. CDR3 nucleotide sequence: TGTGCCAGCAGTTTTCGGGAATCCGAAGCTTTCTTT.

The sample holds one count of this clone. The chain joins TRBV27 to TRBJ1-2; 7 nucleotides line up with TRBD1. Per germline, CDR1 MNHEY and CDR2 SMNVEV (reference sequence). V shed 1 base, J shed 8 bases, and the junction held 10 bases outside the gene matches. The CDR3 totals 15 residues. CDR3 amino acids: CASSLYPAGGPGYTF. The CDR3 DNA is TGTGCCAGCAGTTTATATCCGGCAGGGGGACCGGGCTACACCTTC.

The CDR3 DNA reads TGCGCCAGCAGCCGGACAGGGGGCGGGGAGACCCAGTACTTC. Protein: CASSRTGGGETQYF. The V call is TRBV5-1, the J call TRBJ2-5, with TRBD1 matching 11 bases. In germline, CDR1 is SGHRS, CDR2 YFSETQ. After removal of 4 bases from V and 5 bases from J, the junction contained 4 bases not matched to a gene. The CDR3 runs 14 residues.

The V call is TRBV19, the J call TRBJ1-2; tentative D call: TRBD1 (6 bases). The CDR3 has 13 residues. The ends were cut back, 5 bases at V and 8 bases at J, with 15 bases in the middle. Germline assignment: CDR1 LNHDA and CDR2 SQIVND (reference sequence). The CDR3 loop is CASSRTGTGGYTF. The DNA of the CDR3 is TGTGCCAGTAGTCGAACAGGGACGGGCGGCTACACCTTC.

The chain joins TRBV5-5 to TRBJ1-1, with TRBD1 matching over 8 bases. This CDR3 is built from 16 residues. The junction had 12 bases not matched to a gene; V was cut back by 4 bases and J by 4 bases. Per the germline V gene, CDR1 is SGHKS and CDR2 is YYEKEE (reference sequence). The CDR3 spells CASSPRTGYNGTEAFF. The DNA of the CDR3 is TGTGCCAGCAGCCCCCGGACAGGGTATAACGGCACTGAAGCTTTCTTT.

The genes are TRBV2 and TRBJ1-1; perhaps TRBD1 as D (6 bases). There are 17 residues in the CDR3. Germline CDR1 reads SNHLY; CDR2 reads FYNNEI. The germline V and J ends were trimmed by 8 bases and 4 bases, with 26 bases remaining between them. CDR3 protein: CASDKGSPQGLGTEAFF. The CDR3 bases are TGTGCCAGCGATAAAGGATCCCCCCAGGGGTTGGGCACTGAAGCTTTCTTT.

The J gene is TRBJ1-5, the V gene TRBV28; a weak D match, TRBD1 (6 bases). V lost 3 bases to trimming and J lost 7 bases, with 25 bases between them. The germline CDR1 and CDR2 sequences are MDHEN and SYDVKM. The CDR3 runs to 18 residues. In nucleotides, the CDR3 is TGTGCCAGCAGTTTTCAAATTGTGTGGGGGCAAGGTGGGCAGCCCCAGCATTTT. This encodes CASSFQIVWGQGGQPQHF.

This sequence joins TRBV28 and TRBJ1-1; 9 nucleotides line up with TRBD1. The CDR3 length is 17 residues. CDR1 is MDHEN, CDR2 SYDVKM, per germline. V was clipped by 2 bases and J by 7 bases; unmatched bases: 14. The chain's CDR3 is CASSLRISRDRDFEAFF. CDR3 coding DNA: TGTGCCAGCAGTTTACGCATTAGCCGGGACAGGGACTTTGAAGCTTTCTTT.

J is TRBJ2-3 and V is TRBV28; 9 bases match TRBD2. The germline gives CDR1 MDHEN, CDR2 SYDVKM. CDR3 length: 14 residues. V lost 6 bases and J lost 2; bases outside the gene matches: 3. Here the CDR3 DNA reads TGTGCCAGCAGGCGGGGGGGCAACACAGATACGCAGTATTTT. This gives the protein CASRRGGNTDTQYF.

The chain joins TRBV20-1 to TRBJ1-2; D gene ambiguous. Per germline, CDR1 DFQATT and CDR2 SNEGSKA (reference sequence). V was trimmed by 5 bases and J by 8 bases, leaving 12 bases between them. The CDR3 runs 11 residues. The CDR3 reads CSAFDRGGYTF. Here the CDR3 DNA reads TGCAGTGCTTTCGACCGAGGAGGCTACACCTTC.

CDR3 in DNA: TGCGCCAGCAGCCAACCCCAGAATAATGAAAAACTGTTTTTT. This gives the protein CASSQPQNNEKLFF. This chain links TRBV4-1 with TRBJ1-4; D gene ambiguous. V shed 2 bases and J shed 4 bases, with 8 bases lying between them. CDR1 and CDR2 (germline): MGHRA, YSYEKL. CDR3 length: 14 amino acids.

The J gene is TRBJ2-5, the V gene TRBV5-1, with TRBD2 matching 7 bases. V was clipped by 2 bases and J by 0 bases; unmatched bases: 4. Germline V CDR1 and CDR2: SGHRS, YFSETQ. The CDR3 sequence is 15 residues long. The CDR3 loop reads CASSLRSGYQETQYF. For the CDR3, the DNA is TGCGCCAGCAGCTTACGTAGCGGGTACCAAGAGACCCAGTACTTC.

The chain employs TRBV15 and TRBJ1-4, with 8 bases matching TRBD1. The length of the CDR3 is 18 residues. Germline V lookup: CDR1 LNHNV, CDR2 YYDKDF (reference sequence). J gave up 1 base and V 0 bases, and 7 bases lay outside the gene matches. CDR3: CATSRDRSTGETNEKLFF. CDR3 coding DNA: TGTGCCACCAGCAGAGATAGGTCGACAGGGGAAACTAATGAAAAACTGTTTTTT.

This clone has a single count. In nucleotides, the CDR3 is TGTGCCTGGAGTGCCCAGAACACTGAAGCTTTCTTT. It yields the protein CAWSAQNTEAFF. The V call is TRBV30, the J call TRBJ1-1; D is uncertain. The V end was cut by 1 base, the J end by 1 base, with 4 bases between. The germline gives CDR1 GTSNPN, CDR2 SVGIG (reference sequence). The CDR3 is 12 residues long.

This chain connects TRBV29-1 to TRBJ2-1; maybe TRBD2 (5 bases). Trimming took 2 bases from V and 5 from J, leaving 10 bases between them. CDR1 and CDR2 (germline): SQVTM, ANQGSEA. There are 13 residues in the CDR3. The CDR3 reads CSVERLRDNEQFF. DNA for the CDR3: TGCAGCGTTGAAAGGTTGCGGGACAATGAGCAGTTCTTC.

CDR3 residues: CASSPPEGWANEKLFF. CDR3 in DNA: TGTGCCAGCTCACCACCGGAGGGTTGGGCTAATGAAAAACTGTTTTTT. The chain recombines TRBV18 with TRBJ1-4; the D is unclear. The CDR3 is made up of 16 amino acids. V lost 0 bases to trimming and J lost 3 bases, with 11 bases between them. Germline assignment: CDR1 KGHSH and CDR2 LQKENI.

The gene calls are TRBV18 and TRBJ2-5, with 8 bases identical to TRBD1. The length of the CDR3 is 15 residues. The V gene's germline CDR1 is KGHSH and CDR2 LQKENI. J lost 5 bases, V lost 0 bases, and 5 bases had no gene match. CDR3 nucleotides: TGTGCCAGCTCACCACCGTCAGGGGGCCTGGAGACCCAGTACTTC. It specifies CASSPPSGGLETQYF.

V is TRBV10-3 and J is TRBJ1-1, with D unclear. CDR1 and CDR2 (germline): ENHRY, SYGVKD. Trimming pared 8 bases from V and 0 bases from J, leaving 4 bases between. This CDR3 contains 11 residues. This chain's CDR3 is CAILLNTEAFF. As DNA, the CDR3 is TGTGCCATCCTCTTGAACACTGAAGCTTTCTTT.

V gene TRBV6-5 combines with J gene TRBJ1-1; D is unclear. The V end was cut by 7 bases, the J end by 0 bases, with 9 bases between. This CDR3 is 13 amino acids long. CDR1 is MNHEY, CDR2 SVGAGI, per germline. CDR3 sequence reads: CASTPGVNTEAFF. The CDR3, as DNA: TGTGCCAGCACCCCCGGAGTGAACACTGAAGCTTTCTTT.

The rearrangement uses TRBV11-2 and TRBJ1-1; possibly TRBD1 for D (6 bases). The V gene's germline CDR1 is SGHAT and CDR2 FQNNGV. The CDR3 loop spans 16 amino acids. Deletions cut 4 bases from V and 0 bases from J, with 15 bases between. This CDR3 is CASSSAEGGVNTEAFF. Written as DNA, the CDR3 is TGTGCCAGCAGCTCCGCGGAAGGGGGGGTGAACACTGAAGCTTTCTTT. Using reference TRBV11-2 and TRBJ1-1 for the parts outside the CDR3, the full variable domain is EAGVAQSPRYKIIEKRQSVAFWCNPISGHATLYWYQQILGQGPKLLIQFQNNGVVDDSQLPKDRFSAERLKGVDSTLKIQPAKLEDSAVYLCASSSAEGGVNTEAFFGQGTRLTVV.

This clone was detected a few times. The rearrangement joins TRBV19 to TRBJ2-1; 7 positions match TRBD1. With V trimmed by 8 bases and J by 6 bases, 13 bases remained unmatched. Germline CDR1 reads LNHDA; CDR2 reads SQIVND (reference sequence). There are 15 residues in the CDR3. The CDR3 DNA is TGTGCCAGTGCCCCGAGGCCAGGGGGTCGCAATGAGCAGTTCTTC. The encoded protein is CASAPRPGGRNEQFF.

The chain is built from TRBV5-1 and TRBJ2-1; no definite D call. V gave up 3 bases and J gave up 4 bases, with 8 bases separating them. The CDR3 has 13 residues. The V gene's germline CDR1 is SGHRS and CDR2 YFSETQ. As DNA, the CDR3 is TGCGCCAGCAGCTCGGAGCTATACAATGAGCAGTTCTTC. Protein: CASSSELYNEQFF.

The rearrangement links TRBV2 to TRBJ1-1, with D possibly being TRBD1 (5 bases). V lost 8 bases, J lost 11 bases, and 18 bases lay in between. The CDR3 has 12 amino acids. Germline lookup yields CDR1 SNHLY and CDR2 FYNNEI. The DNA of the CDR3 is TGTGCCAGCGTACGGGGAGGGGCATGGGCTTTCTTT. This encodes CASVRGGAWAFF.